The clone carrying this T cell receptor (beta chain) occurred once. As yet, its antigen is unknown. This specimen belongs to a study of OX40 agonist ivuxolimab in advanced cancers. Looking at the study overall: Two cutaneous melanoma patients and one hepatocellular carcinoma patient, three in all, had partial responses. Whole-study results and caveats: CD8+ T cells were the subset that, on average, had more expanded clones than CD4+. Expanded peripheral T cell antigen specificity was not determined.

This CDR3 is 15 amino acids long. The V segment lost 5 bases and the J segment 4 bases; nucleotides outside the gene matches: 10. Germline V gives CDR1 SGHDN, CDR2 FVKESK. The assay was immunoSEQ multiplex PCR, and TCRdb's table has in-frame clones only and misses some. Counted here are about 19,000 clones, 80% to 90% occurring once; the ten biggest clones make up about 14%. Autoimmune disease history or systemic immunosuppression led to patient exclusion. The TCR comes from an adult with an advanced solid tumor such as melanoma, head and neck, liver or kidney cancer. This chain connects TRBV14 to TRBJ1-2, with 7 positions matching TRBD1. This material consisted of CD4+ or CD8+ T cells sorted from blood, taken in a trial of the OX40 agonist ivuxolimab. CDR3 amino acids: CASSEERGPVYGYTF. The CDR3 region has the DNA TGTGCCAGCAGCGAGGAGAGGGGGCCTGTCTATGGCTACACCTTC.